This T cell receptor beta chain was found in a study of cytomegalovirus exposure and HLA in healthy donors. At the level of the study: The same platform was used for the 110 or so validation repertoires as for the roughly 660 first-cohort repertoires, as reported in a later analysis.

Trimming removed 6 bases from V and 13 bases from J, with 16 bases in between. The CDR3 consists of 12 residues. Germline V gives CDR1 MNHNY, CDR2 SVGAGI (reference sequence). Study outcomes and limitations: Across donors, most TCRs were seen rarely, yet some public ones were widespread. Reports credit the classifier with highly specific, highly sensitive diagnosis of cytomegalovirus status. Through in vitro validation, three CMV-associated chains were shown to be specific for CMV antigens.

Sequenced by immunoSEQ multiplex PCR; TCRdb stores in-frame clones only, minus some. The table shows more than 85,000 clones, with approximately 95% occurring only once. A note on this clone: What it binds is unknown.

The chain uses TRBV6-6 and TRBJ2-1; tentatively, D is TRBD2 (5 bases). This clonotype originated in a woman between 25 and 40 years old in good health and CMV-seropositive. Sample: PBMCs. The CDR3 region is CASSPPYTGQFF. Written as DNA, the CDR3 is TGTGCCAGCAGCCCCCCTTACACGGGACAGTTCTTC.